A selection of T cell receptor beta chains follows, all from one sample in a study of blood T cell repertoires in COVID-19. The method was immunoSEQ multiplex PCR; TCRdb's version includes in-frame clones alone and lacks a portion of them. Found here are roughly 250,000 clones, 80% to 90% of them singletons; the top ten hold 4.3%. Sequenced: PBMCs or T cells enriched from blood (not recorded which). Receptors originate from a woman aged 25 to 39 who had recovered from COVID-19. Both conserved end residues are part of each CDR3. The D gene is left open where the match is weak. Size is omitted from some rows. Given values are once, few, many or a class for expanded clones.

j_call,clone_size,v_call,d_call,cdr3_nt,cdr3_aa
TRBJ1-2,NA,TRBV28,NA,TGTGCCAGCAGTCTAGGTTCTACTGGCTACACCTTC,CASSLGSTGYTF
TRBJ1-4,NA,TRBV7-9,NA,TGTGCCAGCAGCCTAACCCTTAATGAAAAACTGTTTTTT,CASSLTLNEKLFF
TRBJ2-2,NA,TRBV27,TRBD1,TGTGCCAGCGGTACAGGGGCCTCACCGCGGGTGTCCGGGGAGCTGTTTTTT,CASGTGASPRVSGELFF
TRBJ1-5,once,TRBV11-2,NA,TGTGCCAGCAGCTTAGGGACTCATCAGCCCCAGCATTTT,CASSLGTHQPQHF
TRBJ2-1,NA,TRBV19,TRBD2,TGTGCCAGTAGTCCCTCGGGGACTAGGCGGGACAATGAGCAGTTCTTC,CASSPSGTRRDNEQFF
TRBJ2-3,NA,TRBV18,TRBD1,TGTGCCAGCTGGATGGACAGGGGCACAGATACGCAGTATTTT,CASWMDRGTDTQYF
TRBJ2-1,NA,TRBV9,TRBD2,TGTGCCAGCAGCCCTCGGACTAGCGGGGGGGCTGGGTACAATGAGCAGTTCTTC,CASSPRTSGGAGYNEQFF
TRBJ2-7,NA,TRBV28,NA,TGTGCCAGCAGCTCCTCCCAGGCCGGGGCCTACGAGCAGTACTTC,CASSSSQAGAYEQYF
TRBJ2-3,NA,TRBV27,TRBD2,TGTGCCAGCAGCCCCGGGACTAGCGGGAGTGGTGCAGATACGCAGTATTTT,CASSPGTSGSGADTQYF
TRBJ1-1,NA,TRBV3-1/TRBV3-2,NA,TGTGCCAGCAGTCGGGGGGAAGGGACTGAAGCTTTCTTT,CASSRGEGTEAFF